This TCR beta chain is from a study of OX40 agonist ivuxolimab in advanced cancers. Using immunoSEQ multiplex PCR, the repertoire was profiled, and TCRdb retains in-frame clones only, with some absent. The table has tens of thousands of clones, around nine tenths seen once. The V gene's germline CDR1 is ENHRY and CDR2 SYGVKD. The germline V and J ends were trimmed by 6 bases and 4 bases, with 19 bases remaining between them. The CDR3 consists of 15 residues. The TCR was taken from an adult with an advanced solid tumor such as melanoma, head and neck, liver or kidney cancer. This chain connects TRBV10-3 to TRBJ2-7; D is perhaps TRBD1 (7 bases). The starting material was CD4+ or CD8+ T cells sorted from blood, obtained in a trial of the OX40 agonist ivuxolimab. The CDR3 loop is CAIRAGGSPGYEQYF. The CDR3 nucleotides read TGTGCCATCAGGGCAGGGGGGTCCCCGGGGTACGAGCAGTACTTC.